The 2 T cell receptor beta chains listed next were all sequenced from one sample in a study of T cells in Graves' hyperthyroidism and ophthalmopathy. Amplification of TCR beta CDR3 regions was performed using RNA transcripts as template. Initially, a first-round RT-PCR of the TCR CDR3 employed the HTBI primer set. TCRdb independently ran MiXCR on the multiplex PCR reads; one entry per CDR3 protein. Of 480,000 or so distinct CDR3 sequences listed, 40% to 50% are singletons. Sample: peripheral blood or thyroid tissue (not recorded which). The receptors were sampled from an adult woman with Graves' disease, either hyperthyroidism or ophthalmopathy (not recorded which).

This sequence joins TRBV2 and TRBJ2-5, with D perhaps assigned TRBD1 or TRBD2 (5 bases each). The germline CDR1 and CDR2 sequences are SNHLY and FYNNEI. V dropped 7 bases and J dropped 4 bases, with 19 bases sitting between them. CDR3 length: 15 amino acids. CDR3: CASTAQLGVGETQYF. In nucleotides, the CDR3 is TGTGCCAGCACCGCCCAATTGGGGGTTGGAGAGACCCAGTACTTC.

This clonotype was found many times. V is TRBV4-1 and J is TRBJ1-1; 9 bases are a match to TRBD1. The CDR3 is made up of 16 amino acids. Germline CDR1 MGHRA, CDR2 YSYEKL. V lost 3 bases, J lost 6 bases, and 11 bases stayed unmatched. CDR3 sequence: CASSHSLGTGFPEAFF. The CDR3 nucleotides read TGCGCCAGCAGCCATTCTCTCGGGACAGGGTTCCCTGAAGCTTTCTTT.